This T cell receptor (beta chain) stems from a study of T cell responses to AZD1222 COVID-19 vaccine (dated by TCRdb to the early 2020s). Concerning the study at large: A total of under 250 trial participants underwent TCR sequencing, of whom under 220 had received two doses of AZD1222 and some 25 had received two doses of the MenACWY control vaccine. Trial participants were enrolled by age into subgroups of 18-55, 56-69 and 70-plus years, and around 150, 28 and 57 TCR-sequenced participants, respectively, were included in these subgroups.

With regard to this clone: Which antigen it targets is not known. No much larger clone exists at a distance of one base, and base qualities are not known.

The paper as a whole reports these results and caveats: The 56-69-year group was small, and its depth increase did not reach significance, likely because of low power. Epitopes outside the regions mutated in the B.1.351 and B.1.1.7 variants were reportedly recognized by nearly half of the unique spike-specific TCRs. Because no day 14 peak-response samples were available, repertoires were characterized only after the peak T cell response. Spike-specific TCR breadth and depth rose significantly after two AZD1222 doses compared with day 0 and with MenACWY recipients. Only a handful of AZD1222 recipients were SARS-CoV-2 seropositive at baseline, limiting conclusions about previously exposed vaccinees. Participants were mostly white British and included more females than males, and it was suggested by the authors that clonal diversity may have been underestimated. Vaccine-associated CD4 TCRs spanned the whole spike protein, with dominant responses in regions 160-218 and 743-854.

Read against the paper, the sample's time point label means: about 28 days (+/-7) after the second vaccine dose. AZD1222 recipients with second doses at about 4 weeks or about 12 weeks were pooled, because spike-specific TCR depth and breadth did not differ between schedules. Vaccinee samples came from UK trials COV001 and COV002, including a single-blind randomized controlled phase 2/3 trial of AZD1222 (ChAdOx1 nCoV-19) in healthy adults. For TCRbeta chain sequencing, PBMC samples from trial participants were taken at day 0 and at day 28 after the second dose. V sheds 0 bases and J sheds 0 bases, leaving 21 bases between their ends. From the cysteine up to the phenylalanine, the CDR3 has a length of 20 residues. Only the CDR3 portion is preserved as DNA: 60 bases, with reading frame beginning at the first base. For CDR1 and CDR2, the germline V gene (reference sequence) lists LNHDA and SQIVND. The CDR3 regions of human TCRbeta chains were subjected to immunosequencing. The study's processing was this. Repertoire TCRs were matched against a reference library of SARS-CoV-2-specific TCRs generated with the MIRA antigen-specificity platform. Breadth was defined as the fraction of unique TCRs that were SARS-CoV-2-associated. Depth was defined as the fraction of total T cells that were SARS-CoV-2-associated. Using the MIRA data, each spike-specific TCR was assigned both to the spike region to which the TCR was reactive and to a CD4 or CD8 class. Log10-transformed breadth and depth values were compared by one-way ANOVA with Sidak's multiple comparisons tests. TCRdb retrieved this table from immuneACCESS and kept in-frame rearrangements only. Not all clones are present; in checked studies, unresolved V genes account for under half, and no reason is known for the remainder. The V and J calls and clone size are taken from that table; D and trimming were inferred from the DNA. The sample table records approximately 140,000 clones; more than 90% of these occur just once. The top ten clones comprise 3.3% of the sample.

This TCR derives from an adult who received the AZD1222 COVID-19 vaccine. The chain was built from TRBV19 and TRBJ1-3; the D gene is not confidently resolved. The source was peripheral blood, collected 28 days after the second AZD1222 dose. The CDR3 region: CASSIDLMGTRDHSGNTIYF. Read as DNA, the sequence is TGTGCCAGTAGTATAGATTTGATGGGAACACGCGACCACTCTGGAAACACCATATATTTT.